The 22 T cell receptor beta chains presented below share a single source sample, sequenced in a study of T cells in Graves' hyperthyroidism and ophthalmopathy. From RNA transcripts, TCR beta CDR3 regions were amplified. TCR CDR3 underwent first-round RT-PCR with the HTBI primer set. Each CDR3 protein gets one entry after TCRdb re-called the multiplex PCR reads with MiXCR. There are about 770,000 distinct CDR3 sequences in the sample; around 20% occur only once, and approximately 16% lies in the top ten. The sequencing sample was made of blood. The source of these receptors is a woman aged 50 to 60 with Graves' hyperthyroidism that later progressed to Graves' ophthalmopathy.

This clonotype was seen repeatedly, ten times or more. The rearrangement joins TRBV11-2 to TRBJ2-5; D gene unclear. The length of the CDR3 is 14 residues. Trimming took 1 base from V and 4 from J, leaving 10 bases between them. Germline V gene sequence: CDR1 SGHAT, CDR2 FQNNGV. This CDR3 reads CASSLGRTPETQYF. CDR3 DNA sequence: TGTGCCAGCAGCTTAGGCAGAACCCCAGAGACCCAGTACTTC.

The chain recombines TRBV5-1 with TRBJ1-5; 7 positions agree with TRBD1. The CDR3 runs 14 residues. The junction had 6 bases not matched to a gene; V was cut back by 4 bases and J by 5 bases. CDR1 is SGHRS, CDR2 YFSETQ, per germline. This CDR3 is CASSPGTEDQPQHF. The CDR3 DNA reads as TGCGCCAGCAGCCCCGGGACAGAAGATCAGCCCCAGCATTTT.

V and J are TRBV28 and TRBJ1-1, with D possibly being TRBD1 (6 bases). Per germline, CDR1 MDHEN and CDR2 SYDVKM. This CDR3 comprises 16 residues. V lost 1 base, J lost 0 bases, and 12 bases lay in between. The CDR3 DNA follows: TGTGCCAGCAGTTTATCCCGGGACACTATGAACACTGAAGCTTTCTTT. Translating it yields CASSLSRDTMNTEAFF.

The chain combines TRBV10-3 with TRBJ2-7; 7 bases map to TRBD1. The ends lost 7 bases at V and 0 bases at J; junction bases unmatched: 6. This CDR3 contains 14 residues. Germline loops: CDR1 ENHRY, CDR2 SYGVKD. CDR3 amino acids: CAIKDRDVSYEQYF. In DNA form, the CDR3 reads TGTGCCATCAAAGACAGGGACGTCTCCTACGAGCAGTACTTC.

This clonotype was picked up a small number of times. The rearrangement joins TRBV6-2 or TRBV6-3 to TRBJ2-7; D might be TRBD1 or TRBD2, each matching 5 bases. With 2 bases removed from V and 3 bases from J, the gap between germline ends came to 11 bases. The CDR3 consists of 14 residues. Germline V lookup: CDR1 MNHEY, CDR2 SVGEGT. The CDR3 sequence: CASSYDGTNYEQYF. DNA of the CDR3: TGTGCCAGCAGTTACGACGGGACCAACTACGAGCAGTACTTC.

V is TRBV25-1 and J is TRBJ2-3; the D gene could be TRBD1 or TRBD2 (5 bases each). Trimming removed 6 bases from V and 2 bases from J, with 21 bases in between. CDR1 is MGHDK and CDR2 is SYGVNS in the germline V gene. This CDR3 has 17 amino acids. The CDR3 region has the DNA TGTGCCAGCAGCGCAACGAGCAGGTTGGGGGTCACAGATACGCAGTATTTT. It translates to CASSATSRLGVTDTQYF.

The table lists this clonotype with many counts. The rearrangement joins TRBV7-3 to TRBJ2-1, with D hard to call. CDR3 size: 14 residues. Trimming took off 5 bases at V and 6 bases at J, with 14 bases between the two ends. Per germline, CDR1 SGHTA and CDR2 FQGTGA. CDR3 DNA: TGTGCCAGCAGCCCCCCGGGCCTTTTCAATGAGCAGTTCTTC. This sequence encodes CASSPPGLFNEQFF.

The chain links TRBV12-3 or TRBV12-4 to TRBJ1-2; 7 bases fit TRBD1. This CDR3 is 15 amino acids long. V was pared by 10 bases and J by 2 bases, with 13 bases of the junction left unmatched. The CDR3 loop is CATWGSDRSNYGYTF. The CDR3 coding sequence is TGTGCCACTTGGGGATCGGACAGGTCAAACTATGGCTACACCTTC.

The chain links TRBV6-2 or TRBV6-3 to TRBJ1-1, with D tentatively TRBD1 (6 bases). Trimming removed 5 bases at V and 0 bases at J, with 13 bases between. Germline CDR1 reads MNHEY; CDR2 reads SVGEGT. This CDR3 contains 15 residues. This chain's CDR3 is CASSTDSGVNTEAFF. The CDR3 DNA follows: TGTGCCAGCAGTACGGACAGTGGAGTGAACACTGAAGCTTTCTTT.

This clonotype was detected only a few times. J is TRBJ2-2 and V is TRBV15; D remains unclear. Trimming removed 6 bases from V and 6 bases from J, with 5 bases in between. This CDR3 region has 11 residues. Germline lookup yields CDR1 LNHNV and CDR2 YYDKDF (reference sequence). The CDR3 DNA follows: TGTGCCACCAGTGGGGCCGGGGAGCTGTTTTTT. Translating it yields CATSGAGELFF.

Concerning this clonotype: A clone one base away is much larger, so this may be a read error. This sequence joins TRBV3-1 and TRBJ2-1, with 7 bases aligning to TRBD2. The CDR3 runs to 16 residues. Germline CDR1 and CDR2: LGHDT and YNNKEL (reference sequence). The CDR3 here is CAGSQSSPGGGDEQFF. Written as DNA, the CDR3 is TGTGCCGGCAGCCAATCCTCTCCCGGGGGAGGGGATGAGCAGTTCTTC.

This sequence joins TRBV7-3 and TRBJ1-1, with TRBD1 as a possible D gene (6 bases). The V and J ends lost 2 bases and 4 bases respectively, with 14 bases between them. Germline V gene lookup returns CDR1 SGHTA and CDR2 FQGTGA. The CDR3 spans 15 residues. CDR3 region: CASSLSGAGFTEAFF. The CDR3 DNA sequence: TGTGCCAGCAGCTTATCGGGGGCGGGATTCACTGAAGCTTTCTTT. The full variable domain, its missing parts supplied by reference TRBV7-3 and TRBJ1-1, is GAGVSQTPSNKVTEKGKYVELRCDPISGHTALYWYRQSLGQGPEFLIYFQGTGAADDSGLPNDRFFAVRPEGSVSTLKIQRTERGDSAVYLCASSLSGAGFTEAFFGQGTRLTVV.

There are many counts of this clonotype. The genes are TRBV28 and TRBJ2-3; tentatively, D is TRBD1 (6 bases). The CDR3 runs to 16 residues. Germline CDR1 MDHEN, CDR2 SYDVKM. Between the trimmed V and J ends, which lost 4 bases and 8 bases, there was a span of 22 bases. CDR3: CASSSAFRDNFVTQYF. The CDR3 DNA is TGTGCCAGCAGTTCGGCATTCCGGGACAATTTCGTTACGCAGTATTTT. Full variable domain (missing parts from reference TRBV28 and TRBJ2-3): DVKVTQSSRYLVKRTGEKVFLECVQDMDHENMFWYRQDPGLGLRLIYFSYDVKMKEKGDIPEGYSVSREKKERFSLILESASTNQTSMYLCASSSAFRDNFVTQYFGPGTRLTVL.

The sample holds many counts of this clonotype. CDR3 in DNA: TGTGCCAGCAGCGTAGTGGGAGTGGGGAACACTGAAGCTTTCTTT. Translating it yields CASSVVGVGNTEAFF. The chain recombines TRBV9 with TRBJ1-1; D not certain. Trimming shortened V by 0 bases and J by 1 base, and 10 bases separated the two germline ends. The CDR3 is 15 amino acids. Germline lookup yields CDR1 SGDLS and CDR2 YYNGEE. The whole variable domain, remainder taken from reference TRBV9 and TRBJ1-1, is DSGVTQTPKHLITATGQRVTLRCSPRSGDLSVYWYQQSLDQGLQFLIQYYNGEERAKGNILERFSAQQFPDLHSELNLSSLELGDSALYFCASSVVGVGNTEAFFGQGTRLTVV.

This clonotype was counted only a few times. The chain combines TRBV30 with TRBJ1-5; D not resolved. V lost 1 base to trimming and J lost 11 bases, with 15 bases between them. The CDR3 is 13 amino acids. CDR1 is GTSNPN and CDR2 is SVGIG in the germline V gene (reference sequence). CDR3 loop: CAWSDSRAEAQHF. The CDR3 bases are TGTGCCTGGAGTGACTCGCGCGCCGAGGCCCAGCATTTT.

This clonotype turned up a few times. The rearrangement joins TRBV9 to TRBJ1-5; D is ambiguous. The CDR3 runs to 13 residues. Deletions cut 0 bases from V and 4 bases from J, with 5 bases between. Per the germline V gene, CDR1 is SGDLS and CDR2 is YYNGEE. CDR3 bases: TGTGCCAGCAGCGTAGATGATAATCAGCCCCAGCATTTT. This translates into CASSVDDNQPQHF.

As to this clonotype: Given a much more abundant clone one base away, this may be a read error. The V gene is TRBV6-1, the J gene TRBJ1-4, with a weak D call TRBD1 (6 bases). Per the germline V gene, CDR1 is MNHNS and CDR2 is SASEGT. The CDR3 has 17 amino acids. CDR3 bases: TGTGCCAGCAGTGAAGTCGGCAGGGGCACTGGAAATGAAGAACTGTTTTTT. Translation: CASSEVGRGTGNEELFF.

At least ten counts were recorded for this clonotype. The CDR3 DNA follows: TGTGCCAGCAGCTTAGGGCCGACAGGGGAGGAAGATACGCAGTATTTT. This encodes CASSLGPTGEEDTQYF. The V and J genes are TRBV11-3 and TRBJ2-3; 8 positions match TRBD1. The CDR3 extends over 16 amino acids. Germline V gene sequence: CDR1 SGHNT, CDR2 YENEEA. The junction had 8 bases not matched to a gene; V was cut back by 1 base and J by 5 bases.

This clonotype was seen a few times. The V gene is TRBV6-9, the J gene TRBJ2-2; 7 bases align to TRBD2. The germline gives CDR1 MNHGY, CDR2 SVAAGI. CDR3 length: 16 amino acids. With 2 bases clipped from V and 6 bases from J, the junction kept 9 bases outside the gene matches. CDR3 sequence: CASSYIGTNPPGELFF. The CDR3 DNA sequence: TGTGCCAGCAGTTATATCGGGACTAACCCTCCCGGGGAGCTGTTTTTT.

This clonotype was found many times. V usage is TRBV20-1 and J usage is TRBJ2-7, with D possibly matching TRBD2 (6 bases). The germline V and J ends were trimmed by 7 bases and 0 bases, with 16 bases remaining between them. Germline assignment: CDR1 DFQATT and CDR2 SNEGSKA (reference sequence). This CDR3 has 14 residues. The CDR3 reads CSGKGGLDSYEQYF. The DNA of the CDR3 is TGCAGTGGCAAAGGAGGGCTTGACTCCTACGAGCAGTACTTC.

This clonotype was counted between two and nine times. The V gene is TRBV12-3 or TRBV12-4, the J gene TRBJ1-2; no definite D call. V was trimmed by 2 bases and J by 0 bases, leaving 4 bases between them. The CDR3 is 13 amino acids. CDR3 in amino acids: CASSLLTNYGYTF. The CDR3 nucleotides read TGTGCCAGCAGTTTACTAACTAACTATGGCTACACCTTC.

This clonotype has only a few counts. The chain carries TRBV14 and TRBJ2-1, with D unclear. Germline CDR1 is SGHDN and CDR2 is FVKESK. The CDR3 runs 14 residues. Trimming removed 1 base at V and 8 bases at J, with 12 bases between. CDR3 sequence (DNA): TGTGCCAGCAGCCAAGCCACGGTCCTCCATGAGCAGTTCTTC. Residues: CASSQATVLHEQFF. Based on the CDR3 plus reference TRBV14 and TRBJ2-1, the full variable domain is EAGVTQFPSHSVIEKGQTVTLRCDPISGHDNLYWYRRVMGKEIKFLLHFVKESKQDESGMPNNRFLAERTGGTYSTLKVQPAELEDSGVYFCASSQATVLHEQFFGPGTRLTVL.